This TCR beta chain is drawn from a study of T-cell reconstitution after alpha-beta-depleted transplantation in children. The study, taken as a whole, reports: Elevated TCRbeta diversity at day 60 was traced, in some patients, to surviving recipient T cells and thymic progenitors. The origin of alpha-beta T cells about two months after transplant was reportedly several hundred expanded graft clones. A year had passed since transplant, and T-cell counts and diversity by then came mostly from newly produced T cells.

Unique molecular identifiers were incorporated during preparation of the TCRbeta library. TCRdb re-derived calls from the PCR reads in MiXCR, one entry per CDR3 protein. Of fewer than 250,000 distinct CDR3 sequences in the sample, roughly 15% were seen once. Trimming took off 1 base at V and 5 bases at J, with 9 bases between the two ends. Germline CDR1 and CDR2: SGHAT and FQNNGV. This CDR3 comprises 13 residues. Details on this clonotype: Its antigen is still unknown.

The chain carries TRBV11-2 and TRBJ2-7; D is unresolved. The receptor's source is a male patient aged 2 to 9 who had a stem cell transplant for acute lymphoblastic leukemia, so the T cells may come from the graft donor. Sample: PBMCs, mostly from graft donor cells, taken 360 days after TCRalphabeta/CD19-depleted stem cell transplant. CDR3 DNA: TGTGCCAGCAGCTTAGGCATCTGGAACGAGCAGTACTTC. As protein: CASSLGIWNEQYF.